A selection of T cell receptor beta chains follows, all from one sample in a study of T cell repertoires in cytomegalovirus infection. These receptors are not linked to any known antigen. TCRdb analysed the reads with MiXCR anew, one entry per CDR3 protein. The data contain more than 35,000 distinct CDR3 sequences, less than 60% of them singletons. The material sequenced was CD8+ T cells from cultured PBMCs, taken from culture after CMV antigen stimulation. The receptors derive from a human donor in good health (CMV status not recorded). Some clones in this sample may be carry-over from other donors' samples. Both conserved end residues are trimmed from each CDR3. Fields, in order: J gene, D gene, V gene, clone size, CDR3 protein. D genes are given only for firm matches. A row's size may be missing; if present it is once, few, many or a size class.

J gene: TRBJ2-3; D gene: TRBD1; V gene: TRBV27; clone size: .; CDR3 protein: ASSPQGARWDTQY
J gene: TRBJ2-7; D gene: TRBD2; V gene: TRBV28; clone size: .; CDR3 protein: ASSLQRESSYEQY
J gene: TRBJ1-1; D gene: .; V gene: TRBV20-1; clone size: .; CDR3 protein: SADDRKNTEAF
J gene: TRBJ2-7; D gene: .; V gene: TRBV2; clone size: .; CDR3 protein: ASSGGAYEQY
J gene: TRBJ1-4; D gene: .; V gene: TRBV7-9; clone size: few; CDR3 protein: ASSSQGGHEKLF
J gene: TRBJ2-2; D gene: TRBD2; V gene: TRBV7-2; clone size: .; CDR3 protein: ASSLADSGGRGTGELF
J gene: TRBJ1-1; D gene: .; V gene: TRBV7-3; clone size: .; CDR3 protein: ASSSGSMTEAF
J gene: TRBJ2-7; D gene: TRBD2; V gene: TRBV6-1; clone size: .; CDR3 protein: ASSEVDSGYYEQY
J gene: TRBJ1-5; D gene: TRBD1; V gene: TRBV12-3/TRBV12-4; clone size: few; CDR3 protein: ASSSGTGGHQPQH
J gene: TRBJ1-4; D gene: TRBD1; V gene: TRBV12-3/TRBV12-4; clone size: few; CDR3 protein: ASSLTGGGYEKLF
J gene: TRBJ2-1; D gene: TRBD2; V gene: TRBV7-8; clone size: few; CDR3 protein: ASSLEAGARNEQF
J gene: TRBJ1-2; D gene: TRBD1; V gene: TRBV7-9; clone size: .; CDR3 protein: ASTMTLRQGIGGYT
J gene: TRBJ2-1; D gene: .; V gene: TRBV12-5; clone size: .; CDR3 protein: ASGLPPGTEQF
J gene: TRBJ2-5; D gene: .; V gene: TRBV9; clone size: .; CDR3 protein: ASSGPLGGTETQY
J gene: TRBJ1-1; D gene: .; V gene: TRBV11-2; clone size: .; CDR3 protein: ASSATGYTEAF
J gene: TRBJ2-3; D gene: TRBD1; V gene: TRBV7-3; clone size: .; CDR3 protein: ASSLSGPGTEQY
J gene: TRBJ2-7; D gene: .; V gene: TRBV7-2; clone size: .; CDR3 protein: ASSTHSSYEQY
J gene: TRBJ2-5; D gene: .; V gene: TRBV29-1; clone size: .; CDR3 protein: SVSQAQETQY
J gene: TRBJ2-1; D gene: .; V gene: TRBV29-1; clone size: .; CDR3 protein: SALAGANEQF
J gene: TRBJ2-1; D gene: .; V gene: TRBV28; clone size: once; CDR3 protein: ASSLPGYNEQF
J gene: TRBJ2-7; D gene: .; V gene: TRBV5-6; clone size: many; CDR3 protein: ASSFVAVASYEQY
J gene: TRBJ2-3; D gene: TRBD2; V gene: TRBV7-2; clone size: few; CDR3 protein: ASSLARGSGRLDTQY
J gene: TRBJ1-5; D gene: .; V gene: TRBV7-8; clone size: .; CDR3 protein: ASSLGRRQPQH
J gene: TRBJ2-7; D gene: .; V gene: TRBV7-8; clone size: .; CDR3 protein: ASSSIPYEQY
J gene: TRBJ1-5; D gene: TRBD1; V gene: TRBV24-1; clone size: .; CDR3 protein: ATSQGGNQPQH
J gene: TRBJ2-6; D gene: TRBD1; V gene: TRBV7-8; clone size: many; CDR3 protein: ASSPYRTGTGVSGANVLT
J gene: TRBJ2-4; D gene: .; V gene: TRBV28; clone size: many; CDR3 protein: ASRTVGDKNIQY
J gene: TRBJ2-7; D gene: .; V gene: TRBV19; clone size: few; CDR3 protein: ASSIVADFSYEQY
J gene: TRBJ2-1; D gene: .; V gene: TRBV19; clone size: .; CDR3 protein: ASSTGLYNEQF
J gene: TRBJ1-2; D gene: TRBD1; V gene: TRBV4-2; clone size: .; CDR3 protein: ASTSGTGGPINYGYT
J gene: TRBJ1-1; D gene: .; V gene: TRBV7-8; clone size: .; CDR3 protein: ASSLARDVRPTANTEAF
J gene: TRBJ2-1; D gene: TRBD1; V gene: TRBV29-1; clone size: once; CDR3 protein: SSSLQGAGNEQF
J gene: TRBJ2-7; D gene: .; V gene: TRBV12-3/TRBV12-4; clone size: few; CDR3 protein: ASSWAGWYEQY
J gene: TRBJ2-5; D gene: TRBD2; V gene: TRBV7-3; clone size: .; CDR3 protein: ASSSLRLGGETQY
J gene: TRBJ1-1; D gene: .; V gene: TRBV19; clone size: .; CDR3 protein: ASSIRQQTLNTEAF
J gene: TRBJ2-1; D gene: TRBD2; V gene: TRBV11-2; clone size: .; CDR3 protein: ASGLAGAHDNEQF
J gene: TRBJ1-5; D gene: .; V gene: TRBV12-3/TRBV12-4; clone size: few; CDR3 protein: ASSSRGGSNQPQH
J gene: TRBJ2-7; D gene: .; V gene: TRBV7-2; clone size: once; CDR3 protein: ASSLVTDSYEQY
J gene: TRBJ1-6; D gene: .; V gene: TRBV6-1; clone size: .; CDR3 protein: ASSTGAYNSPLH
J gene: TRBJ2-1; D gene: TRBD1; V gene: TRBV11-2; clone size: .; CDR3 protein: ASSPDRVSYNEQF
J gene: TRBJ1-4; D gene: .; V gene: TRBV4-1; clone size: .; CDR3 protein: ASSQAEGDEEKLF
J gene: TRBJ1-6; D gene: .; V gene: TRBV27; clone size: few; CDR3 protein: ASSLVNSPLH
J gene: TRBJ2-3; D gene: TRBD2; V gene: TRBV6-6; clone size: .; CDR3 protein: ASSYLAGGAFSTDTQY
J gene: TRBJ1-1; D gene: .; V gene: TRBV7-8; clone size: .; CDR3 protein: ASSLLDRGLEAF
J gene: TRBJ1-3; D gene: .; V gene: TRBV27; clone size: .; CDR3 protein: ASRLLGDLGNTIY
J gene: TRBJ1-5; D gene: .; V gene: TRBV7-6; clone size: .; CDR3 protein: ASSLNERDNQPQH
J gene: TRBJ1-5; D gene: .; V gene: TRBV19; clone size: .; CDR3 protein: ASDPRRPYSNQPQH
J gene: TRBJ2-3; D gene: TRBD1; V gene: TRBV20-1; clone size: .; CDR3 protein: SASGGGQDLQSTDTQY
J gene: TRBJ1-2; D gene: .; V gene: TRBV19; clone size: .; CDR3 protein: ASSITGHYGYT
J gene: TRBJ2-7; D gene: TRBD2; V gene: TRBV7-6; clone size: few; CDR3 protein: ASSSSGAYEQY
J gene: TRBJ2-7; D gene: TRBD2; V gene: TRBV7-9; clone size: .; CDR3 protein: ASSLDAGEHSYEQY
J gene: TRBJ2-7; D gene: .; V gene: TRBV15; clone size: .; CDR3 protein: ATSRDRGVGHEQY
J gene: TRBJ1-1; D gene: TRBD1; V gene: TRBV7-8; clone size: few; CDR3 protein: ASSLRGYRGLNTEAF
J gene: TRBJ2-2; D gene: .; V gene: TRBV2; clone size: .; CDR3 protein: ASLARALINTGELF
J gene: TRBJ2-7; D gene: .; V gene: TRBV29-1; clone size: .; CDR3 protein: SVEGRAPYEQY